Sequencing of this T cell receptor (beta chain) was carried out in a study of control samples from healthy donors and cancer patients. The data were produced by immunoSEQ multiplex PCR, yet TCRdb's version contains in-frame clones alone and is incomplete. The data contain around 80,000 clones, 91% of them seen just once; the ten biggest clones take up approximately 15%. V dropped 6 bases and J dropped 3 bases, with 12 bases sitting between them. Germline V gene sequence: CDR1 SGHDT, CDR2 YYEEEE. The CDR3 length is 13 residues. J is TRBJ2-5 and V is TRBV5-6; no reliable D call. This receptor was identified in a middle-aged man in good health. The specimen sequenced was blood. CDR3 DNA: TGTGCCAGCACTACGACACGTAAAGAGACCCAGTACTTC. Amino acids: CASTTTRKETQYF.